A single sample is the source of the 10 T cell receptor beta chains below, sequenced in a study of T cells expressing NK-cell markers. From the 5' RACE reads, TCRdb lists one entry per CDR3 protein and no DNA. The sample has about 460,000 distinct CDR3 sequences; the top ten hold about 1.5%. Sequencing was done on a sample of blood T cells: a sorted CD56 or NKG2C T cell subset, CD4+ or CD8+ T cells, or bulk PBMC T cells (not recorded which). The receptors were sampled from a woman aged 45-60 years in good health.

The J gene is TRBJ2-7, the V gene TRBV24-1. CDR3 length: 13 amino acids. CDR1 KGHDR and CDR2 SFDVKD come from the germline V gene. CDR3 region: CATSDSVTYEQYF.

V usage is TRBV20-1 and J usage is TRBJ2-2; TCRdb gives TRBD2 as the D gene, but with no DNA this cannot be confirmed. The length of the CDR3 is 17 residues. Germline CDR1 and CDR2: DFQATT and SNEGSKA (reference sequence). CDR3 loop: CSAREWGTSGSAGELFF.

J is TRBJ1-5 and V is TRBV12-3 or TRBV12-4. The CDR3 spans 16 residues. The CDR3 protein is CASSFGLGDGNQPQHF.

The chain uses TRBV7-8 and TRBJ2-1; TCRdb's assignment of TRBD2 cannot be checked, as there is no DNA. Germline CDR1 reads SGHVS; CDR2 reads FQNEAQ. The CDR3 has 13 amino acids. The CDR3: CASSDRARDEQFF.

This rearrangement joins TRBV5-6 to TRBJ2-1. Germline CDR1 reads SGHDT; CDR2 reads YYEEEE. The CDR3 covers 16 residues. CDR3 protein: CASSLGPRGSGNEQFF.

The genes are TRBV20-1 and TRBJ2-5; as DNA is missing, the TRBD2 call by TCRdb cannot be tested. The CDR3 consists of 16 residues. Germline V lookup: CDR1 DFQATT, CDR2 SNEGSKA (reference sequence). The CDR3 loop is CSARDPGGRGGETQYF.

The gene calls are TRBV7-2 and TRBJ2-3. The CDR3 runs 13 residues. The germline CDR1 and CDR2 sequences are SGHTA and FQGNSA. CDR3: CASTFSPIDTQYF.

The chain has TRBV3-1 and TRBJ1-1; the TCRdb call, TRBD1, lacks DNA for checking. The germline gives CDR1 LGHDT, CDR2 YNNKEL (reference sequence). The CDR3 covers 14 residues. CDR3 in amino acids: CASSQGARTGEAFF.

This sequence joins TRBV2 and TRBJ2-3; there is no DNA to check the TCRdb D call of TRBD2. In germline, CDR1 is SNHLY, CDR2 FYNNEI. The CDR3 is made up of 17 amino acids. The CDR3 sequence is CASSVSVREGNTDTQYF.

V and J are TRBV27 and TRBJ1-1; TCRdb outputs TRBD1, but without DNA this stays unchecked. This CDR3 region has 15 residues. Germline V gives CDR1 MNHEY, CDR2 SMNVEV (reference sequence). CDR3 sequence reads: CASSFWGRPNTEAFF.